The T cell receptor (beta chain) under discussion was sequenced for a study of cytomegalovirus exposure and HLA in healthy donors. Primers for the PCR totalled 60 Vbeta and 13 Jbeta. Profiling relied on immunoSEQ multiplex PCR, and the TCRdb table lists in-frame clones only, not all of them. Of 150,000 to 200,000 clones detected, approximately 80% appear once; the ten largest clones hold around 2.2%. The germline V and J ends were trimmed by 1 base and 5 bases, with 9 bases remaining between them. Germline V gives CDR1 SGHRS, CDR2 YFSETQ. CDR3 length: 13 amino acids. Findings and caveats of the study: When the data were analyzed later, several of the most significant clusters appeared to be linked to common viral pathogens. In a later analysis, TCR beta V- and J-gene trimming was associated with a missense DCLRE1C variant.

The sample holds a few counts of this clone. The antigen is undetermined. The chain links TRBV5-1 to TRBJ2-5; TRBD2 might be the D (5 bases). The sequence derives from a woman aged 18-29 years in good health and CMV-seropositive. The source material was PBMCs. As DNA, the CDR3 is TGCGCCAGCAGCTTGTCGGGAACGGAGACCCAGTACTTC. Encoded protein: CASSLSGTETQYF. Based on the CDR3 plus reference TRBV5-1 and TRBJ2-5, the full variable domain is KAGVTQTPRYLIKTRGQQVTLSCSPISGHRSVSWYQQTPGQGLQFLFEYFSETQRNKGNFPGRFSGRQFSNSRSEMNVSTLELGDSALYLCASSLSGTETQYFGPGTRLLVL.